This T cell receptor (beta chain) appears in the sequencing data of a study of tumor-infiltrating lymphocytes in localized non-small cell lung cancer. About this clone itself: The target antigen is unknown.

The method was immunoSEQ multiplex PCR; TCRdb's version includes in-frame clones alone and lacks a portion of them. The sample includes some 15,000 clones, roughly 71% of them seen just once. This CDR3 comprises 11 residues. Germline V gene sequence: CDR1 SGHKS, CDR2 YYEKEE (reference sequence). The V end lost 3 bases, the J end lost 2 bases, and 0 bases lay between the germline ends. General study results and limits: Technical variation could not be separated from intratumor heterogeneity here. Compared with uninvolved lung, tumors showed higher T cell infiltration by TCRbeta sequencing.

This chain uses TRBV5-5 with TRBJ1-3, with no clear D. The receptor was derived from a human donor with non-small cell lung cancer. Specimen: lung tumor tissue. For the CDR3, the DNA is TGTGCCAGCAGCTCTGGAAACACCATATATTTT. Its translation: CASSSGNTIYF. The whole variable domain, remainder taken from reference TRBV5-5 and TRBJ1-3, is DAGVTQSPTHLIKTRGQQVTLRCSPISGHKSVSWYQQVLGQGPQFIFQYYEKEERGRGNFPDRFSARQFPNYSSELNVNALLLGDSALYLCASSSGNTIYFGEGSWLTVV.